The 28 T cell receptor beta chains below were found in one sample sequenced in a study of T-cell reconstitution after alpha-beta-depleted transplantation in children. Construction of the TCRbeta library involved unique molecular identifiers. A single record per CDR3 protein comes from TCRdb applying MiXCR to the PCR reads. The table has 600,000 to 700,000 distinct CDR3 sequences, approximately 15% seen once. The sequences come from PBMCs from the stem cell graft donor, collected from the stem cell graft. These receptors originate from a human donor who donated a stem cell graft to a child with acute myeloid leukemia.

Ten or more counts support this clonotype. The chain couples TRBV7-2 to TRBJ1-4, with 7 bases aligning to TRBD1. Per germline, CDR1 SGHTA and CDR2 FQGNSA. The CDR3 totals 15 residues. Losses at the gene ends were 5 bases for V and 4 bases for J; bases not matched to a gene: 7. Here the CDR3 DNA reads TGTGCCAGCAGCCTTAGACAGGGCGGTAATGAAAAACTGTTTTTT. Its translation is CASSLRQGGNEKLFF.

At least ten counts were recorded for this clonotype. In DNA form, the CDR3 reads TGTGCCAGCAGCTTAGGACAGGGACACTACGAGCAGTACGTC. Translating it yields CASSLGQGHYEQYV. The chain carries TRBV11-2 and TRBJ2-7, with 7 bases matching TRBD1. Trimming took 1 base from V and 3 from J; bases not matched to a gene: 3. CDR1 and CDR2 (germline): SGHAT, FQNNGV. The CDR3 runs to 14 residues.

This clonotype was seen many times. One end of the junction is discordant with germline, which a read error may explain. The chain uses TRBV5-1 and TRBJ2-3; 12 bases line up with TRBD2. The CDR3 extends over 14 amino acids. The germline gives CDR1 SGHRS, CDR2 YFSETQ. CDR3 DNA: TGTGCCAGCAGCTCTAGCGGGGGGGCAGATACGCAGTATTTT. It specifies CASSSSGGADTQYF.

This clonotype was seen a handful of times. The V and J genes are TRBV10-3 and TRBJ2-7; TRBD1 agrees at 7 bases. V lost 4 bases to trimming and J lost 3 bases; unmatched junction nucleotides: 6. Germline CDR1 ENHRY, CDR2 SYGVKD. The CDR3 is 14 residues long. CDR3 sequence reads: CAISGTGGFYEQYF. The CDR3 region has the DNA TGTGCCATCAGTGGGACAGGCGGATTCTACGAGCAGTACTTC.

The chain employs TRBV20-1 and TRBJ2-3; D gene unclear. The CDR3 covers 15 residues. The germline gives CDR1 DFQATT, CDR2 SNEGSKA (reference sequence). Trimming cost V 0 bases and J 4 bases, with 14 bases left between them. Here the CDR3 reads CSARDWEAGADTQYF. The CDR3 DNA reads TGCAGTGCTAGAGATTGGGAAGCTGGGGCAGATACGCAGTATTTT.

This clonotype was seen many times. The chain combines TRBV20-1 with TRBJ2-1, with no clear D. Trimming took off 3 bases at V and 8 bases at J, with 8 bases between the two ends. Germline CDR1 DFQATT, CDR2 SNEGSKA (reference sequence). The CDR3 is 11 amino acids. CDR3 loop: CSARVNHEQFF. CDR3 in DNA: TGCAGTGCTAGGGTGAATCATGAGCAGTTCTTC.

This clonotype was seen a few times. This chain links TRBV7-2 with TRBJ2-5; D remains unclear. V lost 5 bases to trimming and J lost 5 bases, with 9 bases between them. CDR3 length equals 12 residues. In germline, CDR1 is SGHTA, CDR2 FQGNSA. DNA of the CDR3: TGTGCCAGCAGCCCCAATAGTGAGACCCAGTACTTC. This codes for CASSPNSETQYF.

The V gene is TRBV7-2, the J gene TRBJ2-3; TRBD2 matches 8 bases. V dropped 1 base and J dropped 3; count of bases not matched to a gene: 9. Germline lookup yields CDR1 SGHTA and CDR2 FQGNSA. The CDR3 is 17 amino acids. The CDR3 DNA sequence: TGTGCCAGCAGCTTAGTGGAGCGGGGGAGCGGGACAGATACGCAGTATTTT. This encodes CASSLVERGSGTDTQYF.

The chain joins TRBV5-4 to TRBJ2-1, with no clear D. Trimming pared 1 base from V and 6 bases from J, leaving 14 bases between. The length of the CDR3 is 15 residues. Germline CDR1 reads SGHNT; CDR2 reads YYREEE (reference sequence). CDR3 sequence (DNA): TGTGCCAGCAGCTTGTACTCGGGTTCCGGCAATGAGCAGTTCTTC. Protein product: CASSLYSGSGNEQFF.

This clonotype was seen a handful of times. The chain is built from TRBV5-1 and TRBJ1-1; D unresolved. The V gene lost 0 bases and the J gene lost 8 bases, with 11 bases spanning the gap. Germline V gene sequence: CDR1 SGHRS, CDR2 YFSETQ. This CDR3 has 13 amino acids. CDR3 in DNA: TGCGCCAGCAGCTTGGCCGGTCCCGGCGAAGCTTTCTTT. Protein product: CASSLAGPGEAFF.

There are many counts of this clonotype. This chain joins TRBV20-1 and TRBJ1-1; 7 nucleotides match TRBD1. V dropped 3 bases and J dropped 6; count of bases not matched to a gene: 4. Germline loops: CDR1 DFQATT, CDR2 SNEGSKA (reference sequence). This CDR3 region has 12 residues. CDR3 residues: CSASRGYAEAFF. The CDR3 region has the DNA TGCAGTGCTAGCAGGGGGTACGCTGAAGCTTTCTTT.

A note on this clonotype: Given a much more abundant clone one base away, this may be a read error. The chain combines TRBV4-1 with TRBJ2-7; 9 bases agree with TRBD1. Germline lookup yields CDR1 MGHRA and CDR2 YSYEKL. The CDR3 is 14 amino acids. CDR3 amino acids: CAGSQGQGNYEQYV. DNA of the CDR3: TGCGCCGGCAGCCAGGGACAGGGAAACTACGAGCAGTACGTC.

This clonotype was found many times. The gene calls are TRBV6-6 and TRBJ2-3; TRBD2 is a possible D gene (6 bases). Germline CDR1 is MNHNY and CDR2 is SVGAGI (reference sequence). V lost 7 bases and J 8 bases, leaving 16 bases between the germline ends. There are 13 residues in the CDR3. This CDR3 is CASMAGSAITQYF. DNA of the CDR3: TGTGCCAGCATGGCGGGGTCTGCTATTACGCAGTATTTT.

This clonotype was recorded at least ten times. This chain connects TRBV5-5 to TRBJ1-2, with D possibly being TRBD1 (5 bases). The CDR3 totals 10 residues. Trimming pared 7 bases from V and 12 bases from J, leaving 13 bases between. The V gene's germline CDR1 is SGHKS and CDR2 YYEKEE (reference sequence). The CDR3 spells CASGTLDNTF. CDR3 DNA: TGTGCCAGCGGGACGCTGGACAACACCTTC.

This clonotype appeared a few times. This sequence joins TRBV12-3 or TRBV12-4 and TRBJ1-3; a weak D match, TRBD1 (6 bases). Trimming left V 2 bases short and J 4 bases short, with 15 bases between. CDR3 size: 16 residues. Here the CDR3 reads CASSLRTRGRGNTIYF. The CDR3 coding sequence is TGTGCCAGCAGTTTACGCACCAGGGGAAGGGGAAACACCATATATTTT.

This clonotype was detected only a few times. The rearrangement links TRBV7-9 to TRBJ2-7, with a possible D match to TRBD1 (6 bases). The CDR3 sequence is 16 residues long. Looked up from germline, CDR1 is SEHNR and CDR2 is FQNEAQ (reference sequence). Between the trimmed V and J ends, which lost 3 bases and 0 bases, there was a span of 15 bases. The CDR3 DNA sequence: TGTGCCAGCAGCTTCCTAAGGGGGAGCCGCTCCTACGAGCAGTACTTC. It yields the protein CASSFLRGSRSYEQYF.

In its sample, this clonotype was seen many times. The V gene is TRBV12-3 or TRBV12-4, the J gene TRBJ2-5; TRBD2 matches at 12 bases. With V trimmed by 5 bases and J by 2 bases, 3 bases remained unmatched. This CDR3 has 15 amino acids. The CDR3 reads CASSPTSGGQETQYF. DNA for the CDR3: TGTGCCAGCAGTCCGACTAGCGGGGGACAAGAGACCCAGTACTTC.

Details on this clonotype: An end of the junction differs from the germline gene, which may be a read error. The chain carries TRBV20-1 and TRBJ2-1, with 8 bases that match TRBD2. CDR1 is DFQATT and CDR2 is SNEGSKA in the germline V gene (reference sequence). The CDR3 is made up of 16 amino acids. The CDR3 sequence: CCAFASGRGANNEQFF. The CDR3 DNA follows: TGCTGTGCTTTCGCGTCAGGGCGGGGGGCCAACAATGAGCAGTTCTTC.

At least ten counts were recorded for this clonotype. The chain has TRBV7-2 and TRBJ2-5; unclear D gene. Trimming removed 4 bases at V and 5 bases at J, with 17 bases between. CDR1 is SGHTA, CDR2 FQGNSA, per germline. The CDR3 sequence is 15 residues long. The CDR3, as DNA: TGTGCCAGCAGCTCGAGACACCTGGGGAAGGAGACCCAGTACTTC. Its translation is CASSSRHLGKETQYF.

The rearrangement uses TRBV24-1 and TRBJ2-3; D is undetermined. There are 12 residues in the CDR3. CDR1 is KGHDR, CDR2 SFDVKD, per germline. Trimming left V 4 bases short and J 3 bases short, with 4 bases between. CDR3 loop: CATSDRTDTQYF. CDR3 nucleotides: TGTGCCACCAGTGACCGTACAGATACGCAGTATTTT.

This clonotype has more than one count but fewer than ten. The chain joins TRBV7-9 to TRBJ2-7; D perhaps matches TRBD1 (6 bases). Germline CDR1 is SEHNR and CDR2 is FQNEAQ (reference sequence). V gave up 4 bases and J gave up 4 bases, with 17 bases separating them. This CDR3 contains 15 residues. The CDR3 DNA reads as TGTGCCAGCAGCTCCCTGACAGGAAAGGTTTACGAGCAGTACTTC. Translation: CASSSLTGKVYEQYF. The variable domain in full, completed from reference TRBV7-9 and TRBJ2-7, reads DTGVSQNPRHKITKRGQNVTFRCDPISEHNRLYWYRQTLGQGPEFLTYFQNEAQLEKSRLLSDRFSAERPKGSFSTLEIQRTEQGDSAMYLCASSSLTGKVYEQYFGPGTRLTVT.

This clonotype was counted ten times or more. The chain combines TRBV20-1 with TRBJ2-5, with TRBD1 matching over 9 bases. The CDR3 sequence is 14 residues long. V shed 1 base, J shed 5 bases, and the junction held 5 bases outside the gene matches. The germline gives CDR1 DFQATT, CDR2 SNEGSKA (reference sequence). CDR3: CSARAPTGGETQYF. CDR3 nucleotide sequence: TGCAGTGCTAGAGCCCCGACAGGGGGTGAGACCCAGTACTTC.

In this sample, this clonotype turned up a few times. The chain joins TRBV18 to TRBJ2-7, with 9 bases aligning to TRBD1. Trimming cost V 3 bases and J 6 bases; bases outside gene matches: 12. The V gene's germline CDR1 is KGHSH and CDR2 LQKENI. The CDR3 length is 16 residues. The CDR3 nucleotides read TGTGCCAGCTCACCGGGGCACGGGACAGGGATTGGCGAGCAGTACTTC. Translated: CASSPGHGTGIGEQYF.

This clonotype was counted at least ten times. The genes are TRBV12-3 or TRBV12-4 and TRBJ2-7, with 9 bases aligning to TRBD2. The CDR3 has 17 residues. V shed 1 base and J 2 bases; nucleotides not matched to a gene: 9. The CDR3 bases are TGTGCCAGCAGTTTAGATCGGCTAGCGGGGTCCGCCTACGAGCAGTACTTC. Translation gives CASSLDRLAGSAYEQYF.

The rearrangement links TRBV12-5 to TRBJ2-5, with D perhaps being TRBD1 or TRBD2 (5 bases each). Trimming shortened V by 4 bases and J by 4 bases, and 19 bases separated the two germline ends. In germline, CDR1 is LGHNT, CDR2 FRNRAP. This CDR3 spans 16 amino acids. The CDR3 nucleotides are TGTGCTAGTGGTTCGATGGGAGCTCACGGGGCAGAGACCCAGTACTTC. The encoded protein is CASGSMGAHGAETQYF.

This clonotype showed up many times. This CDR3 reads CSAAPEGMNTEAFF. As DNA, the CDR3 is TGCAGTGCTGCACCGGAGGGCATGAACACTGAAGCTTTCTTT. The J gene is TRBJ1-1, the V gene TRBV20-1; D is unresolved. The CDR3 sequence is 14 residues long. The ends were cut back, 5 bases at V and 0 bases at J, with 13 bases in the middle. The germline gives CDR1 DFQATT, CDR2 SNEGSKA (reference sequence).

In this sample, this clonotype turned up many times. The chain links TRBV20-1 to TRBJ2-3, with D perhaps TRBD2 (5 bases). Germline CDR1 and CDR2: DFQATT and SNEGSKA (reference sequence). There are 13 residues in the CDR3. Trimming stripped 6 bases from V and 6 bases from J, with 16 bases between. CDR3 sequence (DNA): TGCAGTGCCCCAGACCACCCTAGCGATACGCAGTATTTT. It translates to CSAPDHPSDTQYF.

As concerns this clonotype: A much larger clone differs by one base, so this may be a read error. The chain couples TRBV12-3 or TRBV12-4 to TRBJ1-5, with 10 bases that match TRBD1. CDR3 length: 14 residues. The CDR3 DNA reads TGTGCCAGCAGTTTTGGGACAGGGGATCAGCCCCGGCATTTT. It codes for CASSFGTGDQPRHF.